This entry lists 18 T cell receptor beta chains sequenced from one sample in a study of T cell responses to AZD1222 COVID-19 vaccine. The assay was immunoSEQ multiplex PCR, and TCRdb's table has in-frame clones only and misses some. The table has some 30,000 clones, approximately 86% seen once. The sequences come from peripheral blood, collected on day 0 of AZD1222 vaccination. These receptors originate from an adult in good health.

V and J are TRBV11-2 and TRBJ1-1, with D unresolved. The CDR3 covers 15 residues. Trimming pared 4 bases from V and 1 base from J, leaving 13 bases between. The germline CDR1 and CDR2 sequences are SGHAT and FQNNGV. DNA for the CDR3: TGTGCCAGCAGCTCAATCAGGCCAGGGAACACTGAAGCTTTCTTT. Its translation: CASSSIRPGNTEAFF.

V usage is TRBV4-3 and J usage is TRBJ2-5, with TRBD2 matching 9 bases. CDR3 size: 15 residues. V lost 0 bases and J lost 1; bases outside the gene matches: 0. CDR1 is LGHNA and CDR2 is YSLEER in the germline V gene. The CDR3 reads CASSQERGGQETQYF. Here the CDR3 DNA reads TGCGCCAGCAGCCAAGAGCGGGGGGGCCAAGAGACCCAGTACTTC.

The CDR3 reads CASSLVADTQYF. The CDR3 DNA sequence: TGTGCCAGCAGCTTAGTGGCAGATACGCAGTATTTT. The J gene is TRBJ2-3, the V gene TRBV7-2; D unresolved. V was trimmed by 1 base and J by 4 bases, leaving 3 bases between them. The CDR3 has 12 residues. Germline CDR1 is SGHTA and CDR2 is FQGNSA.

The gene calls are TRBV18 and TRBJ2-7; 8 positions agree with TRBD1. This CDR3 region has 14 residues. Trimming cost V 5 bases and J 3 bases; bases outside gene matches: 6. CDR1 is KGHSH, CDR2 LQKENI, per germline. The CDR3 DNA follows: TGTGCCAGCTCAACCAGACAGGGGATCTACGAGCAGTACTTC. Translated: CASSTRQGIYEQYF.

V gene TRBV29-1 combines with J gene TRBJ2-7; 8 nucleotides agree with TRBD1. The length of the CDR3 is 14 residues. The V segment lost 6 bases and the J segment 5 bases; nucleotides outside the gene matches: 12. Germline V gene sequence: CDR1 SQVTM, CDR2 ANQGSEA. The CDR3 here is CSVVRQGIGDEQYF. CDR3 bases: TGCAGCGTCGTCCGACAGGGGATTGGGGACGAGCAGTACTTC.

The J gene is TRBJ1-6, the V gene TRBV4-3; no clear D gene. The V end was cut by 4 bases, the J end by 9 bases, with 10 bases between. CDR1 and CDR2 from the germline V gene are LGHNA and YSLEER. The CDR3 covers 13 residues. The chain's CDR3 is CASSRAPRSPLHF. CDR3 sequence (DNA): TGCGCCAGCAGCCGCGCTCCTCGTTCACCCCTCCACTTT.

This chain links TRBV5-6 with TRBJ1-4; the D gene is possibly TRBD1 (5 bases). The CDR3 is 15 amino acids. V gave up 0 bases and J gave up 4 bases, with 10 bases separating them. The germline V gene has CDR1 SGHDT and CDR2 YYEEEE. CDR3 region: CASSLAGGYNEKLFF. In DNA form, the CDR3 reads TGTGCCAGCAGCTTGGCCGGGGGTTATAATGAAAAACTGTTTTTT. Based on the CDR3 plus reference TRBV5-6 and TRBJ1-4, the full variable domain is DAGVTQSPTHLIKTRGQQVTLRCSPKSGHDTVSWYQQALGQGPQFIFQYYEEEERQRGNFPDRFSGHQFPNYSSELNVNALLLGDSALYLCASSLAGGYNEKLFFGSGTQLSVL.

The chain links TRBV27 to TRBJ1-6, with TRBD1 matching over 8 bases. Trimming took 6 bases from V and 7 from J; bases not matched to a gene: 8. The CDR3 runs 15 residues. The germline gives CDR1 MNHEY, CDR2 SMNVEV (reference sequence). The CDR3 coding sequence is TGTGCCAGCAGGCAATCGGACAGGGTAAATTCACCCCTCCACTTT. Its protein is CASRQSDRVNSPLHF.

The chain links TRBV7-3 to TRBJ2-3; TRBD2 agrees at 12 bases. V lost 2 bases to trimming and J lost 4 bases; unmatched junction nucleotides: 13. CDR1 and CDR2 from the germline V gene are SGHTA and FQGTGA. CDR3 length equals 19 residues. The chain's CDR3 is CASSLGLAGLGGQSDTQYF. In DNA form, the CDR3 reads TGTGCCAGCAGCTTAGGACTAGCGGGGCTAGGGGGTCAATCAGATACGCAGTATTTT. The full variable domain, with the rest looked up from reference TRBV7-3 and TRBJ2-3, is GAGVSQTPSNKVTEKGKYVELRCDPISGHTALYWYRQSLGQGPEFLIYFQGTGAADDSGLPNDRFFAVRPEGSVSTLKIQRTERGDSAVYLCASSLGLAGLGGQSDTQYFGPGTRLTVL.

The rearrangement joins TRBV28 to TRBJ2-3; 8 positions match TRBD2. Germline V gives CDR1 MDHEN, CDR2 SYDVKM. The CDR3 has 15 residues. V was clipped by 5 bases and J by 0 bases; unmatched bases: 4. CDR3: CASSPLAGSTDTQYF. DNA for the CDR3: TGTGCCAGCAGTCCCTTAGCGGGGAGCACAGATACGCAGTATTTT.

The chain couples TRBV12-3 or TRBV12-4 to TRBJ1-1; the D gene is possibly TRBD1 (6 bases). The CDR3 totals 13 residues. Trimming took off 3 bases at V and 4 bases at J, with 9 bases between the two ends. CDR3 in DNA: TGTGCCAGCAGTTTTGGGACATCCACTGAAGCTTTCTTT. Amino acid sequence: CASSFGTSTEAFF.

This chain uses TRBV6-5 with TRBJ1-2, with 7 bases lining up with TRBD1. From germline, CDR1 is MNHEY and CDR2 SVGAGI. The CDR3 has 12 amino acids. With V trimmed by 5 bases and J by 8 bases, 5 bases remained unmatched. DNA for the CDR3: TGTGCCAGCAGTATACAGGGGTACGGCTACACCTTC. This gives the protein CASSIQGYGYTF.

V is TRBV18 and J is TRBJ1-6, with TRBD1 matching 11 bases. The CDR3 has 16 amino acids. CDR1 is KGHSH, CDR2 LQKENI, per germline. Trimming took 2 bases from V and 7 from J; bases not matched to a gene: 4. CDR3 sequence: CASSPTGQGGNSPLHF. The DNA of the CDR3 is TGTGCCAGCTCACCAACGGGACAGGGGGGGAATTCACCCCTCCACTTT.

The rearrangement links TRBV27 to TRBJ2-5, with D hard to call. Trimming stripped 7 bases from V and 2 bases from J, with 14 bases between. CDR1 and CDR2 (germline): MNHEY, SMNVEV (reference sequence). The CDR3 loop spans 14 amino acids. CDR3 coding DNA: TGTGCCAGCAAGTCGTCTGGACCGCAAGAGACCCAGTACTTC. This codes for CASKSSGPQETQYF.

V usage is TRBV9 and J usage is TRBJ1-2; D gene unclear. Trimming stripped 0 bases from V and 4 bases from J, with 13 bases between. The CDR3 contains 15 residues. From germline, CDR1 is SGDLS and CDR2 YYNGEE. CDR3 loop: CASSVAEGLAYGYTF. In DNA, the CDR3 is TGTGCCAGCAGCGTAGCCGAAGGACTGGCCTATGGCTACACCTTC.

V gene TRBV30 combines with J gene TRBJ1-1, with D unresolved. Germline CDR1 GTSNPN, CDR2 SVGIG (reference sequence). V was shortened by 8 bases and J by 5 bases, with 12 bases between the two germline ends. CDR3 size: 11 residues. The CDR3 here is CALNRVTEAFF. CDR3 DNA: TGTGCCCTTAATAGGGTAACTGAAGCTTTCTTT.

This clone was detected once. J is TRBJ1-2 and V is TRBV7-2; no firm D call. This CDR3 region has 13 residues. Trimming took off 5 bases at V and 2 bases at J, with 9 bases between the two ends. Germline CDR1 reads SGHTA; CDR2 reads FQGNSA. In DNA form, the CDR3 reads TGTGCCAGCAGCACGTCGGGGAACTATGGCTACACCTTC. Translated: CASSTSGNYGYTF.

As regards this clone: The sample has other DNA sequences that encode this CDR3 too. CDR3 sequence reads: CAWGQGRTEAFF. CDR3 nucleotides: TGTGCCTGGGGACAGGGTCGGACTGAAGCTTTCTTT. This chain connects TRBV30 to TRBJ1-1, with 8 bases identical to TRBD1. This CDR3 contains 12 residues. Germline-derived CDR1 and CDR2 are GTSNPN and SVGIG (reference sequence). The J segment lost 5 bases and the V segment lost 5 bases, leaving 4 bases of the junction unmatched.